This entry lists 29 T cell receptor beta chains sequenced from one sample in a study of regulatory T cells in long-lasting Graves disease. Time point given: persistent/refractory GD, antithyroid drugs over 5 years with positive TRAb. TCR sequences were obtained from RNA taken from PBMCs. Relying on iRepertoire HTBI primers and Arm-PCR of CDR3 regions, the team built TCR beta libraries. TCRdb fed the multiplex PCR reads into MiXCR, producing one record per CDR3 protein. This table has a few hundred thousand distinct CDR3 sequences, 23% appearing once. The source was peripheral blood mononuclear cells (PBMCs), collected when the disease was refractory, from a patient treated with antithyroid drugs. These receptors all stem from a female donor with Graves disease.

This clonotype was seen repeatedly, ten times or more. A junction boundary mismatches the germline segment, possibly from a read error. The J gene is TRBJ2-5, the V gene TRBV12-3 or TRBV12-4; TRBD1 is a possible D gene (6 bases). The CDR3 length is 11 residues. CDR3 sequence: CASSARDTVVF. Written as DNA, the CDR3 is TGTGCCAGCAGTGCACGGGACACCGTCGTCTTC.

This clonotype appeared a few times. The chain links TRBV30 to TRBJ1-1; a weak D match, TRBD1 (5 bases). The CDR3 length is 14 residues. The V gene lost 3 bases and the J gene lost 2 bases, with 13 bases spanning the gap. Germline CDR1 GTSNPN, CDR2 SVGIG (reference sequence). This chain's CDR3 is CAWSARGLNTEAFF. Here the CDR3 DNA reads TGTGCCTGGAGCGCCCGGGGACTAAACACTGAAGCTTTCTTT.

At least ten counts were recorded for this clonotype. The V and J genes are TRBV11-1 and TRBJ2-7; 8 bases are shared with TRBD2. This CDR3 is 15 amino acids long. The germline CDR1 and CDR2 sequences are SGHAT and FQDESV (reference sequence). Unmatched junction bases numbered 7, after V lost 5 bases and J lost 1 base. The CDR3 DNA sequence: TGTGCCAGCAGCGGAAGCGGGAGCCTATCCTACGAGCAGTACTTC. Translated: CASSGSGSLSYEQYF.

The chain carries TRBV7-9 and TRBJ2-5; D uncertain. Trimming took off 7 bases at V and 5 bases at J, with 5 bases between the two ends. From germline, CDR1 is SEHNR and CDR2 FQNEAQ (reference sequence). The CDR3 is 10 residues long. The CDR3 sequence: CASTEETQYF. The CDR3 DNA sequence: TGTGCCAGCACGGAGGAGACCCAGTACTTC.

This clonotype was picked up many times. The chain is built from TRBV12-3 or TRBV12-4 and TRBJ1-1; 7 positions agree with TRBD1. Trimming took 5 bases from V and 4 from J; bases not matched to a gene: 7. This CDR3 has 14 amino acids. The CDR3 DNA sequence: TGTGCCAGCAGTCCACAGGGGTTTACCACTGAAGCTTTCTTT. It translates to CASSPQGFTTEAFF.

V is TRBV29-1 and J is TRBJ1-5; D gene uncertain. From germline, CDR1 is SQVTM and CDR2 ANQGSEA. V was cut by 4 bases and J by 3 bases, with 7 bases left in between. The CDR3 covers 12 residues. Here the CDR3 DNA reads TGCAGCGTTGGAGGTTACAATCAGCCCCAGCATTTT. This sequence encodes CSVGGYNQPQHF.

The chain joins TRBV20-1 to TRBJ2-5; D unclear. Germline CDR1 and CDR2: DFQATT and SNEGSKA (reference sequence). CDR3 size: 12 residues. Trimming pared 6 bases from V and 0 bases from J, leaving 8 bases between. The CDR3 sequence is CSALKYQETQYF. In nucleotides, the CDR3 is TGCAGTGCGCTCAAGTACCAAGAGACCCAGTACTTC.

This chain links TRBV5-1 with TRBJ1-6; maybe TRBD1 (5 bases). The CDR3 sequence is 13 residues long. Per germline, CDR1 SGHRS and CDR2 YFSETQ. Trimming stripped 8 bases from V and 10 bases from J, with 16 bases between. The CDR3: CASGDYPGSPLHF. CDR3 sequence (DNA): TGCGCCAGTGGGGACTACCCGGGGTCACCCCTCCACTTT.

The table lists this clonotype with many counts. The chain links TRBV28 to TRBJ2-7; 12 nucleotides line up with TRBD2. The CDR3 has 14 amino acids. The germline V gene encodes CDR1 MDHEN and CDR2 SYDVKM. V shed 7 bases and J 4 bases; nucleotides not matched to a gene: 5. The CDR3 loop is CASTSGRADYEQYF. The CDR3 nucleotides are TGTGCCAGCACTAGCGGGAGGGCCGATTACGAGCAGTACTTC.

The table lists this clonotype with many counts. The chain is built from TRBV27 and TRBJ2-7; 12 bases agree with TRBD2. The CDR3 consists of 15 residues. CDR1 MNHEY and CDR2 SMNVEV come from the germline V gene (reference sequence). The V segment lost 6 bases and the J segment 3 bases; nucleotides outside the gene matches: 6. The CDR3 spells CASSLGLAGFYEQYF. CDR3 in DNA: TGTGCCAGCAGCCTCGGACTAGCGGGGTTCTACGAGCAGTACTTC.

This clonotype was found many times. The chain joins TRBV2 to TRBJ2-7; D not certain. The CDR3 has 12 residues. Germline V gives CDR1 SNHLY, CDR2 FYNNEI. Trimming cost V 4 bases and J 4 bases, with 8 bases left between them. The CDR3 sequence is CASSGTKYEQYF. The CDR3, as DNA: TGTGCCAGCAGTGGGACCAAGTACGAGCAGTACTTC.

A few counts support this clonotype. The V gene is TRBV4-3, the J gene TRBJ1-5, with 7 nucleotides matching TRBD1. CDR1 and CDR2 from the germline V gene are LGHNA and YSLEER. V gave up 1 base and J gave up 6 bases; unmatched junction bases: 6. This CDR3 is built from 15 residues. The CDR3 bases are TGCGCCAGCAGCCAAGGGAGACAGGGTGGTCAGCCCCAGCATTTT. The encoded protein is CASSQGRQGGQPQHF.

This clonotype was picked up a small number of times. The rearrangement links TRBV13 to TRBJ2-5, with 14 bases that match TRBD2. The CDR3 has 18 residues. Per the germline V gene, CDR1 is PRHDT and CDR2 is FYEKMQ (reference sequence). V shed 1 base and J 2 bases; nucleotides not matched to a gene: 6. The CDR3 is CASSLVWTSGRKQETQYF. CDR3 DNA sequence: TGTGCCAGCAGCTTAGTTTGGACTAGCGGGAGGAAGCAAGAGACCCAGTACTTC.

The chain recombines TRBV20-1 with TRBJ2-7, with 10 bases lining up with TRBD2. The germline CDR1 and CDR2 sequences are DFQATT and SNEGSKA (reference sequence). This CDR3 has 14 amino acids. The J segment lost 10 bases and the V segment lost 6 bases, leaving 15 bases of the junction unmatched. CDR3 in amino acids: CSAGTSENFYVQYF. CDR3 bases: TGCAGTGCCGGGACTAGCGAAAATTTTTACGTACAGTACTTC.

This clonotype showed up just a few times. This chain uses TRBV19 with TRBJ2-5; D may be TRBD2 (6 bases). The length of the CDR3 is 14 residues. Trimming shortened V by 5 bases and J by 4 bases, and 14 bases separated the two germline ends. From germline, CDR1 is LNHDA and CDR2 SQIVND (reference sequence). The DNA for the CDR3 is TGTGCCAGTAGTCGCCGGGGGATGAGAGAGACCCAGTACTTC. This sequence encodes CASSRRGMRETQYF.

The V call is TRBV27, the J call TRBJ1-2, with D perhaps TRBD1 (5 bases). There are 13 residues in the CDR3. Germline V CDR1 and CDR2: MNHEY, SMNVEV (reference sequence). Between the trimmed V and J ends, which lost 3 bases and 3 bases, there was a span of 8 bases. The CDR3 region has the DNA TGTGCCAGCAGTTTCCTAGGGGACTATGGCTACACCTTC. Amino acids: CASSFLGDYGYTF.

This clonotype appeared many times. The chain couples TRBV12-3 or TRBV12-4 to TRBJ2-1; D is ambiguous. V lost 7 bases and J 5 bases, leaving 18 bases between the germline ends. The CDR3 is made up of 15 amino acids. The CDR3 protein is CASTLGVAVNNEQFF. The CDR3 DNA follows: TGTGCCAGCACTCTTGGAGTAGCAGTAAACAATGAGCAGTTCTTC.

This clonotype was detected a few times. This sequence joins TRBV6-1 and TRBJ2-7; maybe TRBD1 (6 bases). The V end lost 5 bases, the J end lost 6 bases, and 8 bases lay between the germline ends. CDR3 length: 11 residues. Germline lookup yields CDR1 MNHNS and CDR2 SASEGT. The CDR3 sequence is CASSQGREQYF. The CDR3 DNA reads TGTGCCAGCAGTCAGGGGCGCGAGCAGTACTTC.

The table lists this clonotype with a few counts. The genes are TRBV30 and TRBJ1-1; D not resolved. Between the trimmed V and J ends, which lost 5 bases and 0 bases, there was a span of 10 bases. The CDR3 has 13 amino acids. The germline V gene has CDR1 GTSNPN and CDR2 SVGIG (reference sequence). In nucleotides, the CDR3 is TGTGCCTGGTATGGGATTATGAACACTGAAGCTTTCTTT. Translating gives CAWYGIMNTEAFF.

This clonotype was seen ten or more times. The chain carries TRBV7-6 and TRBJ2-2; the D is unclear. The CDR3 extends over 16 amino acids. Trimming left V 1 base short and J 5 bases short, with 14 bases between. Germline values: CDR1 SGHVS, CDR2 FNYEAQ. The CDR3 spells CASSLGSPTPTGELFF. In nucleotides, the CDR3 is TGTGCCAGCAGCTTAGGTAGCCCGACACCGACCGGGGAGCTGTTTTTT.

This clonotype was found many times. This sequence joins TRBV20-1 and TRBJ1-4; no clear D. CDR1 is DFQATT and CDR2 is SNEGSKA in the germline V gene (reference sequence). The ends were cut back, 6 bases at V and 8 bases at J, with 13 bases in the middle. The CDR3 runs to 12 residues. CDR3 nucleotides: TGCAGTGCGATTGGCGGCGGGGAAAAACTGTTTTTT. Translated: CSAIGGGEKLFF.

This CDR3 is CASSHRGRGVKNIQYF. The CDR3 bases are TGTGCCAGCAGTCACAGGGGGCGAGGGGTCAAAAACATTCAGTACTTC. The V and J genes are TRBV12-3 or TRBV12-4 and TRBJ2-4; 9 nucleotides match TRBD1. Germline trimming cut 5 bases from V and 3 bases from J; bases unmatched to any gene: 8. The CDR3 is 16 residues long.

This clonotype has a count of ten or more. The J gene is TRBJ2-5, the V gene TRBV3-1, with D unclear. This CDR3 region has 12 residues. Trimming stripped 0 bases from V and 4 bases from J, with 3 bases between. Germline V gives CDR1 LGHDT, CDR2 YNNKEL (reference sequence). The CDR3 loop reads CASSQEAETQYF. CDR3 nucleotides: TGTGCCAGCAGCCAAGAGGCAGAGACCCAGTACTTC.

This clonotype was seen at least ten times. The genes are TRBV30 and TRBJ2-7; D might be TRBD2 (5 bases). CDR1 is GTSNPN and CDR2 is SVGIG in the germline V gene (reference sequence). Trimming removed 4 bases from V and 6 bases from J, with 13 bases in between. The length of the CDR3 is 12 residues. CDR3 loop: CAWNRGHGEQYF. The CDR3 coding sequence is TGTGCCTGGAATCGAGGGCATGGCGAGCAGTACTTC.

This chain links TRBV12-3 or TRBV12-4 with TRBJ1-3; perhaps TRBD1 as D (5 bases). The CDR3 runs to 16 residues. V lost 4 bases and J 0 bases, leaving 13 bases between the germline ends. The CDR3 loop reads CASSSATASSGNTIYF. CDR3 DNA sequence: TGTGCCAGCAGTTCCGCGACAGCCTCCTCTGGAAACACCATATATTTT.

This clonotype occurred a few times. CDR3 coding DNA: TGTGCCACCAGCAGACTCACAGTGGGTGAGCAGTTCTTC. It specifies CATSRLTVGEQFF. V and J are TRBV15 and TRBJ2-1; D gene unclear. The CDR3 spans 13 residues. The germline V gene encodes CDR1 LNHNV and CDR2 YYDKDF (reference sequence). Trimming cost V 2 bases and J 9 bases, with 11 bases left between them.

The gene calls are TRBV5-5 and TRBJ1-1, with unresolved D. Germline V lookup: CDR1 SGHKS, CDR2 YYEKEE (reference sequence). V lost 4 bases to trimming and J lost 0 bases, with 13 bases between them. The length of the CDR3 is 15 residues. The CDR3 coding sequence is TGTGCCAGCAGCCTGATCCTGACGGTGAACACTGAAGCTTTCTTT. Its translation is CASSLILTVNTEAFF.

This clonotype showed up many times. The CDR3 region is CSARPGPLWDTEAFF. The CDR3 bases are TGCAGTGCTAGACCCGGACCGCTTTGGGACACTGAAGCTTTCTTT. This sequence joins TRBV20-1 and TRBJ1-1; D gene ambiguous. The germline CDR1 and CDR2 sequences are DFQATT and SNEGSKA (reference sequence). There are 15 residues in the CDR3. V lost 2 bases to trimming and J lost 3 bases, with 16 bases between them.

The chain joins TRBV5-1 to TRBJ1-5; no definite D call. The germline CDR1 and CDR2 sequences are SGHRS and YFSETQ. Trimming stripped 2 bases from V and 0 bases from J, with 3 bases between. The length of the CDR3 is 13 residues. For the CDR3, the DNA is TGCGCCAGCAGCTTTGGTAGCAATCAGCCCCAGCATTTT. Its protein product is CASSFGSNQPQHF.